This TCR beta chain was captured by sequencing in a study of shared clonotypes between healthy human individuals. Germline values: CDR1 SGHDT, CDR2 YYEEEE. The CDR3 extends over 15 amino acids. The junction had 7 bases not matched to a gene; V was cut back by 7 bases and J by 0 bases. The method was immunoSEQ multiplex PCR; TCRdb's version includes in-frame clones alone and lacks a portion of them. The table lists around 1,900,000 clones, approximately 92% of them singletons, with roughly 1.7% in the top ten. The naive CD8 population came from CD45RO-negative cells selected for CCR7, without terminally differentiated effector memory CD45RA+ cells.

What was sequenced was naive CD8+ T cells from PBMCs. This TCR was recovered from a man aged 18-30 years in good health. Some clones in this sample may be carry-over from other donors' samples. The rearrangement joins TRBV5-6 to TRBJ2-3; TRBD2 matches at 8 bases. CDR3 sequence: CASSEASGSTDTQYF. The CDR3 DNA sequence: TGTGCCAGCTCGGAAGCTAGCGGGAGCACAGATACGCAGTATTTT.